This T cell receptor beta chain was retrieved from a study of identical twins. This CDR3 has 11 residues. Trimming stripped 3 bases from V and 12 bases from J, with 12 bases between. Per the germline V gene, CDR1 is DFQATT and CDR2 is SNEGSKA (reference sequence). This clonotype was picked up many times. TCRdb recomputed calls from the 5' RACE reads with MiXCR, one row per CDR3 protein. The table lists a few hundred thousand distinct CDR3 sequences, more than 9% of them singletons, with around 3.2% in the top ten. Every donor was a healthy Caucasian. These data were also reused for a study on yellow fever vaccine responses in identical twins.

Sequenced material: PBMCs. This TCR derives from a woman aged 18 to 35 in good health. The genes are TRBV20-1 and TRBJ2-1; a possible D gene is TRBD1 (6 bases). This chain's CDR3 is CSASWVQGQFF. CDR3 DNA: TGCAGTGCTAGCTGGGTACAGGGGCAGTTCTTC.